This T cell receptor beta chain was observed in a study of blood T cell repertoires in COVID-19. Study context: Material from acute and convalescent COVID-19 was sourced from the United States, Italy and Spain. The analysed material was cDNA or gDNA that came from T cells, B-cell-depleted T cells, or PBMCs.

Authors' data handling: Estimated nucleated cell counts came from reference gene primer amplification. Method: immunoSEQ multiplex PCR; TCRdb's copy keeps in-frame clones and lacks some. V, J and clone size derive from that table, while D and trimming were established from the DNA sequence. The data show approximately 150,000 clones, with around nine tenths seen just once and around 4.6% held by the top ten. The sequence came from a human donor in a cohort sampled during active COVID-19. Sequencing used peripheral blood.

The CDR3 coding sequence is TGTGCCAGCAGCGTAGATCCCCTTGGGATAGCGGGAGACAACAATGAGCAGTTCTTC. Translated: CASSVDPLGIAGDNNEQFF. The genes are TRBV9 and TRBJ2-1; 9 bases line up with TRBD2. CDR3 length: 19 residues. The junction had 15 bases not matched to a gene; V was cut back by 0 bases and J by 5 bases. Germline CDR1 SGDLS, CDR2 YYNGEE.